This T cell receptor (beta chain) comes out of a study of shared clonotypes between healthy human individuals. The overall study: Each donor's CD4 naive and CD4 memory cells filled three plates apiece, CD8 naive two, and CD8 memory one.

Splitting the CD4+ cells yielded a CD45RA+ naive subset and a CD45RA-negative memory subset. The data were produced by immunoSEQ multiplex PCR, yet TCRdb's version contains in-frame clones alone and is incomplete. The sample lists about 2.3 million clones, roughly 92% seen once, with around 0.35% in the top ten. V lost 6 bases, J lost 7 bases, and 8 bases stayed unmatched. There are 13 residues in the CDR3. The germline V gene encodes CDR1 MNHNS and CDR2 SASEGT. This TCR came from a man aged 18 to 29 in good health. Some clones in this sample may be carry-over from other donors' samples. The chain is built from TRBV6-1 and TRBJ1-2; 7 nucleotides match TRBD1. Sequencing was done on a sample of naive CD4+ T cells from PBMCs. Subset in this sample: CD45RA+ positively selected. This CDR3 is CASRADRDTGYTF. Here the CDR3 DNA reads TGTGCCAGCAGGGCAGACAGGGATACTGGCTACACCTTC.